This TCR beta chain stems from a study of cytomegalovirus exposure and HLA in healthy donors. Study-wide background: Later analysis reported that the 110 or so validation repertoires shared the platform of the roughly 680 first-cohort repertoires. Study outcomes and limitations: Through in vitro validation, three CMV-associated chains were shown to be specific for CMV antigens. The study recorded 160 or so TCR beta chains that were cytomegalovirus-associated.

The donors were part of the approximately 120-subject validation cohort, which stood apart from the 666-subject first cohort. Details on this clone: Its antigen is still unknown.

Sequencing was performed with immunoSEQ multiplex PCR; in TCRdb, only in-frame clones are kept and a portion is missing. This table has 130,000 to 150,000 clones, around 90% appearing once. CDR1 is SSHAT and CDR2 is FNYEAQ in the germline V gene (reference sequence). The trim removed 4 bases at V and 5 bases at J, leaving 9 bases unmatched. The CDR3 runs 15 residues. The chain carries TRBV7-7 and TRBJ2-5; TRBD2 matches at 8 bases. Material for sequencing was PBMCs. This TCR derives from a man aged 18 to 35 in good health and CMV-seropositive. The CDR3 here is CASSSHPGLEETQYF. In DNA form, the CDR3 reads TGTGCCAGCAGCTCCCACCCGGGACTAGAGGAGACCCAGTACTTC.